This T cell receptor beta chain was observed in a study of tissue T cells after allogeneic stem cell transplantation (dated by TCRdb to between 2021 and 2024). In the study overall: Using research autopsies of patients with and without GVHD, plus mouse models of GVHD, the study profiled TCR beta repertoires across many tissues. The human arm was a prospective observational study without blinding or randomization.

Library generation was performed with the immunoSEQ multiplex PCR assay. TCRbeta CDR3 sequencing was performed at survey depth by Adaptive Biotechnologies, and CDR3 sequences, V/J genes, productive frequency and template counts were reported. TCR beta CDR3 regions were amplified from genomic DNA instead of RNA. The study's processing was this. Jensen-Shannon divergence was used to quantify pairwise repertoire overlap between tissues, with a value of 1 indicating complete divergence and a value of 0 indicating identical repertoires. Based on pairwise JSD values, tissues were grouped by single-linkage agglomerative hierarchical clustering, and the results were shown as dendrograms. GLIPH2 was run on all patient samples with simulation_depth 1000, kmer_min_depth 3 and cdr3_length_cutoff 8, and groups with more than two unique CDR3s were retained. In a standardized tissue-overlap score, Jaccard GLIPH-group overlap across patients was extrapolated to a standard repertoire size of 1000 clones. Linear mixed-effect models, with tissue included as a fixed effect and individual included as a random effect, were used to assess associations of diversity with clinical or experimental variables. Held by TCRdb, this immuneACCESS table contains in-frame sequences only and omits some clones. Under half of the omission traces to an unresolved V gene where checked; the cause of the rest is unknown. The DNA gave D and trimming, while V, J and clone size come from that table. This sample lists roughly 3,000 clones; less than 55% were detected once. The ten largest clones take up roughly 32% of the sample.

What the time point label conveys for this sample: mouse harvest day 7 after allogeneic transplant. Each mouse graft, delivered by tail vein injection, combined 10^6 splenic CD5+ T cells with 10^7 T-cell-depleted bone marrow cells. A major MHC-mismatch B6 (H2b) into BALB/c (H2d) model was used to model mouse GVHD, and tissues were profiled at day 7 or 14. Mouse tissues and retro-orbital blood were harvested on day 7 or 14 post-transplant using separate sterile tools per animal; livers were flushed beforehand. Before genomic DNA isolation with the DNeasy Blood & Tissue Kit, mouse tissues were minced with razor blades in buffered saline. The germline V end is reduced by 2 bases and the J end by 6 bases; junction bases left unmatched: 3. From cysteine to phenylalanine, the CDR3 is 15 amino acids long. The DNA covers only part of the CDR3, 42 bases in frame from base 1. The germline V gene encodes CDR1 NNHDY and CDR2 SYVADS.

Results the study describes overall, beyond this receptor: Within patients, how anatomically similar the tissues were was a key factor in shaping TCR repertoire composition, regardless of disease or transplant status. A small and clinically heterogeneous patient cohort was studied, and sampling depth was acknowledged as a limitation. The study did not determine which tissue TCRs were alloreactive or antigen-specific, and some clones might have been persisting host cells. Only a few T cell clones appeared in more than one patient, yet motif-based clustering showed tissue-specific repertoire signatures that were shared between patients. Blood and spleen T cells captured only a limited portion of the TCR repertoire detected in tissues, in both patients and mice.

Concerning this clone: Its antigen remains unidentified. Gene labels and germline sequences for this entry follow the mouse. The CDR3 end lies 1 residue beyond the end of the read and is filled in from the germline J gene.

The rearranged chain carries TRBV13-3 and TRBJ2-1; TRBD2 aligns with 12 central bases. This TCR was sampled from a female BALB/c mouse given C57BL/6 T cells with graft-versus-host disease after an allogeneic hematopoietic cell transplant. Sequenced material: spleen. This receptor has the CDR3 CASSEGTGGSAEQFF. CDR3 DNA, as far as it was read: TGTGCCAGCAGTGAGGGGACTGGGGGGAGTGCTGAGCAGTTC.